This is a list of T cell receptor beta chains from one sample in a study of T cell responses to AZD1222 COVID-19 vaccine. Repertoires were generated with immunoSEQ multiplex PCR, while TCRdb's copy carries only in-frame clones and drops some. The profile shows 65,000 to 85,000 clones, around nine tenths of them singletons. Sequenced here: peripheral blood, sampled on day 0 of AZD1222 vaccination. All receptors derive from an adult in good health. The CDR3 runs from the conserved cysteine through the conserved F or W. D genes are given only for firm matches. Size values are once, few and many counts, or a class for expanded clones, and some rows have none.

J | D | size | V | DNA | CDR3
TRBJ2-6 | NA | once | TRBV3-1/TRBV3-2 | TGTGCCAGCAGCCAAGGGCTCCGGAGCTCTGGGGCCAACGTCCTGACTTTC | CASSQGLRSSGANVLTF
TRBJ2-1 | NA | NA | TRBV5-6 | TGTGCCAGCAGCCTAGCAGGAATAGAACTCCAGTTCTTC | CASSLAGIELQFF
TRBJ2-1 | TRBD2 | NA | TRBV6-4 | TGTGCCAGCAGTGACCCGAAGAAGCGGGGGGCCGACAATGAGCAGTTCTTC | CASSDPKKRGADNEQFF
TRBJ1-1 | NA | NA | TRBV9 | TGTGCCAGCAGCGTACAGGGGACACCGAACACTGAAGCTTTCTTT | CASSVQGTPNTEAFF
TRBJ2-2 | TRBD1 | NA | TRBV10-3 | TGTGCCATCAGTGGGGGGGACAGGGAAGACCCCGGGGAGCTGTTTTTT | CAISGGDREDPGELFF
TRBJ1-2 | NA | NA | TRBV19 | TGTGCCAGTACCCGGTACGGGGCGCTAAACTATGGCTACACCTTC | CASTRYGALNYGYTF
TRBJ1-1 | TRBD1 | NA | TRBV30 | TGTGCCTGGAGTCGGGACAGCGAAGCTTTCTTT | CAWSRDSEAFF
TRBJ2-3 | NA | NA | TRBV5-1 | TGCGCCAGCAGCTTGAGTGGAGGGGCAGATACGCAGTATTTT | CASSLSGGADTQYF
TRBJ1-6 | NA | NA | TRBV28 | TGTGCCAGCCGACCCGACAGCGACAAATCCGAGGGGAGCTCCTATAATTCACCCCTCCACTTT | CASRPDSDKSEGSSYNSPLHF
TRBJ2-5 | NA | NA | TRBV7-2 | TGTGCCAGCAGCTTAGAGGGAACTAGGGGTACGGCCCAGTACTTC | CASSLEGTRGTAQYF
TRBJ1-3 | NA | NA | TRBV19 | TGTGCCGGAAGGAGCTCTGGAAACACCATATATTTT | CAGRSSGNTIYF
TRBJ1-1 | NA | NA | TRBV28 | TGTGCCAGCGGACAGATCCTACTTGAAGCTTTCTTT | CASGQILLEAFF
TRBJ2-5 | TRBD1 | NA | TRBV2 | TGTGCCAGCAGTTTGGGACAGGCCCAAGAGACCCAGTACTTC | CASSLGQAQETQYF
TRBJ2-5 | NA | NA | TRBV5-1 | TGCGCCAGCACCTTACCCCCCCAAGAGACCCAGTACTTC | CASTLPPQETQYF
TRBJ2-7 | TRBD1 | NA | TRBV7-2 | TGTGCCAGCAGCCGCCGGGACAGGGAGCACGAGCAGTACTTC | CASSRRDREHEQYF
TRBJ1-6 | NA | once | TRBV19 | TGTGCCAGTAGTACCCGGGACTCCTATAATTCACCCCTCCACTTT | CASSTRDSYNSPLHF
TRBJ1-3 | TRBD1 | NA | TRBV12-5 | TGTGCTAGTGGGGGGACAGCATCCTCTGGAAACACCATATATTTT | CASGGTASSGNTIYF
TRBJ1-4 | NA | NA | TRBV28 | TGTGCCAGCAGTTTCCCCTCGACCGTCTCTAATGAAAAACTGTTTTTT | CASSFPSTVSNEKLFF
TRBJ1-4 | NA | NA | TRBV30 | TGTGCCTGGAGTGCGGGGGAAGGCGAAAAACTGTTTTTT | CAWSAGEGEKLFF
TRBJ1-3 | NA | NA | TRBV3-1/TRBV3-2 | TGTGCCAGCAGCCGAGACTGGGGTGGTGGAAACACCATATATTTT | CASSRDWGGGNTIYF
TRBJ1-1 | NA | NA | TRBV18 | TGTGCCAGCTCACCGGGGCAGAATACTGAAGCTTTCTTT | CASSPGQNTEAFF
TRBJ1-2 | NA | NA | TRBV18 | TGTGCCAGCTCACCAAGCCAAGACGTCTATGGCTACACCTTC | CASSPSQDVYGYTF
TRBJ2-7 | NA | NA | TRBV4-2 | TGTGCCAGCAGCCAAGAGAGGAGAGGGAGGGGGATTTACGAGCAGTACTTC | CASSQERRGRGIYEQYF
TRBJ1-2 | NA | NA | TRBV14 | TGTGCCAGCAGCCCTGGGTGGGGCTATGGCTACACCTTC | CASSPGWGYGYTF
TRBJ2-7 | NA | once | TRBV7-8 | TGTGCCAGCAGCCCAGTGGGGCGCACGGGCACGCAGTACTTC | CASSPVGRTGTQYF
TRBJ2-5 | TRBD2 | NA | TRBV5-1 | TGCGCCAGCAGCTCGACTAGCGGGGGGGAAGAGACCCAGTACTTC | CASSSTSGGEETQYF
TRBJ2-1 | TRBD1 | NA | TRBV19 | TGTGCCAGTACCCCACAGGGGGCGGGTCGAAATGAGCAGTTCTTC | CASTPQGAGRNEQFF
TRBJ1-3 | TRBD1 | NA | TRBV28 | TGTGCCAGCAGGTCAGGGGGGTACGGAAACACCATATATTTT | CASRSGGYGNTIYF
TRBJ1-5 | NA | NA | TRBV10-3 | TGTGCCATCAGTGAGTCGCATGTTAGTCAGCCCCAGCATTTT | CAISESHVSQPQHF
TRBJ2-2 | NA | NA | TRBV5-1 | TGCGCCAGCAGCATAGTAACGAGGGGGATATGGTCAGGGGACACCGGGGAGCTGTTTTTT | CASSIVTRGIWSGDTGELFF
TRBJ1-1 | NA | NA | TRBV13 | TGTGCCAGCAGCCTCAGTCCCCTCGGGGGCACTGAAGCTTTCTTT | CASSLSPLGGTEAFF
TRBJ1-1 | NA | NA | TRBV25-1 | TGTGCCAGCAGTGTCACAGGTATGAACACTGAAGCTTTCTTT | CASSVTGMNTEAFF
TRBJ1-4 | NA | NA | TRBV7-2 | TGTGCCAGCAGCTCTACACAAGGCGAAAAACTGTTTTTT | CASSSTQGEKLFF
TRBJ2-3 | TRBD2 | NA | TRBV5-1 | TGCGCCAGCAGCTTGGGAGGAGCGGGGGTAAGGGATACGCAGTATTTT | CASSLGGAGVRDTQYF
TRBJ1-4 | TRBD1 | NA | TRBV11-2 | TGTGCCAGCAGCCCTGTCCAGGGGGAATTAACTAATGAAAAACTGTTTTTT | CASSPVQGELTNEKLFF
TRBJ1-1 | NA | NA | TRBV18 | TGTGCCAGCTCACCATACGGCGGGCGTGTGAACACTGAAGCTTTCTTT | CASSPYGGRVNTEAFF
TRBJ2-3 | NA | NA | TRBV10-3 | TGTGCCATCAGTGAGTCGTATAAATACAGGGTTAATACGCAGTATTTT | CAISESYKYRVNTQYF
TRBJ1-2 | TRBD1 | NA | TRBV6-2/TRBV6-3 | TGTGCCAGCAGTACCCAGGACAGGGTGGATGGCTACACCTTC | CASSTQDRVDGYTF
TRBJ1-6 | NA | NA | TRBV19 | TGTGCCAGTAGTTCAGGGTGGTTTGATTCACCCCTCCACTTT | CASSSGWFDSPLHF
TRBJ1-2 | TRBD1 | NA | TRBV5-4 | TGTGCCAGCAGCCCAGACAGGGCCTGGGGGGGCTACACCTTC | CASSPDRAWGGYTF
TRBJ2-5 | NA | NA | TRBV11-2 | TGTGCCAGCAGCGCCAGATTTGAGACCCAGTACTTC | CASSARFETQYF
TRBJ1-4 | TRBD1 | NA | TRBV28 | TGTGCCAGCAGTCGACAGGGAGCAACTAATGAAAAACTGTTTTTT | CASSRQGATNEKLFF
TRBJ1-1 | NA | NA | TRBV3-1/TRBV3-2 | TGTGCCAGCAGCCAAGAGGGGATAAACACTGAAGCTTTCTTT | CASSQEGINTEAFF
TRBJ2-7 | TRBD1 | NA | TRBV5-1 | TGCGCCAGCAGCTTGGGACAGGGGGCGATCTCCTACGAGCAGTACTTC | CASSLGQGAISYEQYF
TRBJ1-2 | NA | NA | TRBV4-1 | TGCGCCAGCAGCCAAGATGGCAGCAAATATGGCTACACCTTC | CASSQDGSKYGYTF
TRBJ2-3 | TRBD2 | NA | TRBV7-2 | TGTGCCAGCAGGCCGGGGGGGACAGATACGCAGTATTTT | CASRPGGTDTQYF
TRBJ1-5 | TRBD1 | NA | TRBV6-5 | TGTGCCAGCTGCCGGGACAGCTATCAGCCCCAGCATTTT | CASCRDSYQPQHF
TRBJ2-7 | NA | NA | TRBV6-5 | TGTGCCAGCGCACAGGCCTACGAGCAGTACTTC | CASAQAYEQYF
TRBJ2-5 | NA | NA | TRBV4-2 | TGTGCCAGCAGCCCCACACCTGGTGGTCAAGAGACCCAGTACTTC | CASSPTPGGQETQYF
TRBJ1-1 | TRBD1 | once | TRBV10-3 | TGTGCCATCAGTGGGACAGGGGTAGTTACTGAAGCTTTCTTT | CAISGTGVVTEAFF
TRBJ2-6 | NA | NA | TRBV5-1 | TGCGCCAGCAGCTTGGACTCTGGGGCCAACGTCCTGACTTTC | CASSLDSGANVLTF
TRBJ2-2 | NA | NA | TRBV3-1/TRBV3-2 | TGTGCCAGCAGCCAGCAAGGGGGAATGAGCACCGGGGAGCTGTTTTTT | CASSQQGGMSTGELFF
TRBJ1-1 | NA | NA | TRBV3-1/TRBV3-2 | TGTGCCAGCAGCCAAGAACAAAGGACTGAAGCTTTCTTT | CASSQEQRTEAFF
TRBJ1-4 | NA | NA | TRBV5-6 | TGTGCCAGCAGACCCCGACGGGGGGCACTAGGTGAAAAACTGTTTTTT | CASRPRRGALGEKLFF
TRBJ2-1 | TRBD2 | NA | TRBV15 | TGTGCCACCAGCAGACGGGGGGATTCCCCTGAGCAGTTCTTC | CATSRRGDSPEQFF
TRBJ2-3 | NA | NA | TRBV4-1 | TGCGCCAGCAGCCGAAACCCCACAGATACGCAGTATTTT | CASSRNPTDTQYF
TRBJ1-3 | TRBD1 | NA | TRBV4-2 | TGTGCCAGCAGCCAAGATAGGGGGCGGACAGCGGCCTTGTATTTT | CASSQDRGRTAALYF
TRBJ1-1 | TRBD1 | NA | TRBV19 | TGTGCCAGTAGTATGAGGGACAGGGGGCCAAAGAACGCGAACACTGAAGCTTTCTTT | CASSMRDRGPKNANTEAFF
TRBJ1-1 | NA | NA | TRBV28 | TGTGCCAGCAGTTTATACCATCGAGAAGCTTTCTTT | CASSLYHREAFF